The text below deals with one TCR beta chain. The data stem from a study of T cell changes during pregnancy in multiple sclerosis. V was trimmed by 0 bases and J by 6 bases, leaving 16 bases between them. The CDR3 runs to 15 residues. Germline CDR1 is SQVTM and CDR2 is ANQGSEA. The repertoire was sequenced with immunoSEQ multiplex PCR; TCRdb's copy has only in-frame clones and lacks some. The table shows under 65,000 clones, with around 94% occurring only once. The receptor was derived from a female donor with multiple sclerosis, enrolled in a pregnancy study. The sample consisted of CD8+ T cells from peripheral blood mononuclear cells, taken after pregnancy. The chain is built from TRBV29-1 and TRBJ2-3, with a possible D match to TRBD2 (5 bases). CDR3 nucleotide sequence: TGCAGCGTTGAAGACGTGGACTCCTCTTGGGATACGCAGTATTTT. Translated, it gives CSVEDVDSSWDTQYF.